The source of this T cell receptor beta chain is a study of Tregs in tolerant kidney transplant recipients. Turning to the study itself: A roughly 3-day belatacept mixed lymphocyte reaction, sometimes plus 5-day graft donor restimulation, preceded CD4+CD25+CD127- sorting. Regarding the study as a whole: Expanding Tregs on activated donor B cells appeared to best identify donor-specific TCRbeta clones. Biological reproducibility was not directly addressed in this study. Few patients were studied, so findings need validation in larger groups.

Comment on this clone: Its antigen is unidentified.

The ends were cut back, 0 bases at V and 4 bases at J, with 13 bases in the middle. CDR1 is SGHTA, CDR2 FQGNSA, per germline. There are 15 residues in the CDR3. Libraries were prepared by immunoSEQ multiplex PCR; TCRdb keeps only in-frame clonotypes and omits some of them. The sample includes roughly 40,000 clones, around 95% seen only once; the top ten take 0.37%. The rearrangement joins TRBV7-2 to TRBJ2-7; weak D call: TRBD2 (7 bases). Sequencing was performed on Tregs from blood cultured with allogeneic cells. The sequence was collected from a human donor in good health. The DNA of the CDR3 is TGTGCCAGCAGCTTAGCGACGGGGGGCCTGTACGAGCAGTACTTC. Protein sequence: CASSLATGGLYEQYF.